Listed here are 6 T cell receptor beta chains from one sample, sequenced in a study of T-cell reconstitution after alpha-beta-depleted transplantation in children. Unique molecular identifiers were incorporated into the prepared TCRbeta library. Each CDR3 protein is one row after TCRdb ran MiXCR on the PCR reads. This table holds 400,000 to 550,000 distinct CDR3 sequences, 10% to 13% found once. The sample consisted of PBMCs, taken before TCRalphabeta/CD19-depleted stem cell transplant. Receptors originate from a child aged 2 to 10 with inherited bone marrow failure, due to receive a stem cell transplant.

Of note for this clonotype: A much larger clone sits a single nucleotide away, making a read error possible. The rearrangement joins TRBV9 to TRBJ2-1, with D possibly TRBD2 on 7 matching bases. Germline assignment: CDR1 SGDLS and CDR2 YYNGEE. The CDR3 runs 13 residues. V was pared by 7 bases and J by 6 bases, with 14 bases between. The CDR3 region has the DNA TGTGCCAGCGGGGGCGGGAGTAGCAATGAGCAGTTCTTC. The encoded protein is CASGGGSSNEQFF.

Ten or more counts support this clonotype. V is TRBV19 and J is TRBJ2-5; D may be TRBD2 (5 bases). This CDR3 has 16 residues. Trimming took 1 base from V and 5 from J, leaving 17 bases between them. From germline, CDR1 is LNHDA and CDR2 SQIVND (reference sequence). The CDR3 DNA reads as TGTGCCAGTAGTATAGTCTTTGGGCCTCCGGGGGAGACCCAGTACTTC. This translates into CASSIVFGPPGETQYF.

The CDR3 sequence: CASTEDRGNYGYTF. CDR3 in DNA: TGTGCCAGCACCGAAGACAGGGGGAACTATGGCTACACCTTC. The rearrangement joins TRBV12-3 or TRBV12-4 to TRBJ1-2, with 9 bases aligning to TRBD1. The V gene end was trimmed by 7 bases and the J gene end by 2 bases; junction bases not matched to a gene: 5. There are 14 residues in the CDR3.

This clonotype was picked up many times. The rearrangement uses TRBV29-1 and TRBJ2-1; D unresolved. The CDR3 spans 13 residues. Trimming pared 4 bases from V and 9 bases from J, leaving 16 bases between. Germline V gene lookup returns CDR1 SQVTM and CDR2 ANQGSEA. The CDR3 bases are TGCAGCGTTGGGCTTAGGGCTCGCGGTGAGCAGTTCTTC. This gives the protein CSVGLRARGEQFF.

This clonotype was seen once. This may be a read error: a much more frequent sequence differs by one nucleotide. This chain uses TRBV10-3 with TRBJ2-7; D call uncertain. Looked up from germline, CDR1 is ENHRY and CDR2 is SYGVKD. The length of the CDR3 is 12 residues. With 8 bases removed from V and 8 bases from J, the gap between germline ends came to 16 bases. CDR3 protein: CAIGLGSPQQYF. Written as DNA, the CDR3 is TGTGCCATCGGCTTGGGGTCCCCCCAGCAGTACTTC.

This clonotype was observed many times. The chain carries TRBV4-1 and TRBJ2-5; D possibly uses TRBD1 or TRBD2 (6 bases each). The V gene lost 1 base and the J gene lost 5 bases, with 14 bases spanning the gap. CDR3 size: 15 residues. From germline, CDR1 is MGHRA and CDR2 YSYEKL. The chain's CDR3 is CASSQVAVGGETQYF. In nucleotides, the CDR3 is TGCGCCAGCAGCCAAGTCGCGGTAGGGGGGGAGACCCAGTACTTC.